These 20 T cell receptor beta chains originate from one sample sequenced in a study of blood T cell repertoires in COVID-19 (dated by TCRdb to about 2020). The method was the immunoSEQ multiplex PCR assay. TCRdb took this table from immuneACCESS and kept in-frame rearrangements with V and J called. Such tables lack part of the clones; where checked against another copy, unresolved V genes explain under half of the gap, and the rest is unexplained. In this sample the table shows a few hundred thousand clones, 88% of which occur a single time. The ten largest clones take up under 4.5% of the sample. Sequenced sample: peripheral blood. These receptors originate from a man aged 55 to 69 who had recovered from COVID-19.

The chain carries TRBV7-8 and TRBJ2-3, with 8 positions matching TRBD2. The CDR3 consists of 14 residues. The germline CDR1 and CDR2 sequences are SGHVS and FQNEAQ. With V trimmed by 8 bases and J by 1 base, 5 bases remained unmatched. CDR3 nucleotide sequence: TGTGCCAGCCAGGGACTAGTGGGCACAGATACGCAGTATTTT. This codes for CASQGLVGTDTQYF.

The CDR3 protein is CASSPTGGGAAFF. The CDR3 DNA sequence: TGTGCCAGCAGCCCCACGGGAGGTGGGGCAGCTTTCTTT. This sequence joins TRBV7-3 and TRBJ1-1; TRBD1 might be the D (5 bases). CDR1 is SGHTA, CDR2 FQGTGA, per germline. The CDR3 is made up of 13 amino acids. V lost 5 bases to trimming and J lost 10 bases, with 17 bases between them.

V usage is TRBV5-1 and J usage is TRBJ2-3; weak D call: TRBD1 (5 bases). This CDR3 contains 13 residues. V was pared by 0 bases and J by 8 bases, with 10 bases between. Looked up from germline, CDR1 is SGHRS and CDR2 is YFSETQ. The CDR3 region is CASSLDRQGTQYF. The DNA for the CDR3 is TGCGCCAGCAGCTTGGATCGGCAGGGTACGCAGTATTTT. Complete variable domain (other parts from reference TRBV5-1 and TRBJ2-3): KAGVTQTPRYLIKTRGQQVTLSCSPISGHRSVSWYQQTPGQGLQFLFEYFSETQRNKGNFPGRFSGRQFSNSRSEMNVSTLELGDSALYLCASSLDRQGTQYFGPGTRLTVL.

This sequence joins TRBV5-4 and TRBJ2-1, with 8 bases lining up with TRBD1. The length of the CDR3 is 14 residues. Germline V CDR1 and CDR2: SGHNT, YYREEE (reference sequence). The J segment lost 7 bases and the V segment lost 0 bases, leaving 3 bases of the junction unmatched. The CDR3 loop is CASSLGTGRNEQFF. The CDR3 bases are TGTGCCAGCAGCTTGGGGACAGGGAGAAATGAGCAGTTCTTC.

The chain combines TRBV6-2 or TRBV6-3 with TRBJ1-2; D gene unclear. The CDR3 spans 12 residues. The V and J ends lost 4 bases and 4 bases respectively, with 7 bases between them. CDR1 is MNHEY and CDR2 is SVGEGT in the germline V gene. CDR3 residues: CASSSGAYGYTF. CDR3 DNA: TGTGCCAGCAGTTCGGGTGCCTATGGCTACACCTTC.

The chain joins TRBV5-1 to TRBJ2-5; D not certain. Germline CDR1 and CDR2: SGHRS and YFSETQ. Trimming pared 4 bases from V and 0 bases from J, leaving 4 bases between. The CDR3 runs to 12 residues. CDR3 loop: CASSLDQETQYF. CDR3 DNA sequence: TGCGCCAGCAGCCTTGACCAAGAGACCCAGTACTTC.

The chain is built from TRBV11-2 and TRBJ2-5, with 12 positions matching TRBD2. Germline V gives CDR1 SGHAT, CDR2 FQNNGV. This CDR3 has 18 residues. J gave up 5 bases and V 1 base, and 11 bases lay outside the gene matches. The CDR3 here is CASSLVELAGGARETQYF. The CDR3 DNA is TGTGCCAGCAGCTTAGTAGAGCTAGCGGGGGGGGCCCGGGAGACCCAGTACTTC.

CDR3 sequence (DNA): TGTGCCAGCAGCTTTGAGAATTCCTACAATGAGCAGTTCTTC. This sequence encodes CASSFENSYNEQFF. The chain links TRBV11-1 to TRBJ2-1; no reliable D call. Germline V lookup: CDR1 SGHAT, CDR2 FQDESV (reference sequence). Trimming took 3 bases from V and 1 from J, leaving 7 bases between them. This CDR3 spans 14 amino acids.

The chain carries TRBV18 and TRBJ2-3, with D maybe TRBD2 (5 bases). There are 18 residues in the CDR3. CDR1 and CDR2 from the germline V gene are KGHSH and LQKENI. V gave up 1 base and J gave up 0 bases, with 17 bases separating them. The DNA for the CDR3 is TGTGCCAGCTCACCACAAACAATACTAGTAACTAGCACAGATACGCAGTATTTT. Its translation: CASSPQTILVTSTDTQYF.

The V gene is TRBV11-2, the J gene TRBJ2-3; the match to TRBD2 covers 11 bases. This CDR3 comprises 16 residues. J lost 6 bases, V lost 5 bases, and 10 bases had no gene match. Germline V gene lookup returns CDR1 SGHAT and CDR2 FQNNGV. The CDR3: CASSHRLAGRGDTQYF. The CDR3 DNA follows: TGTGCCAGCAGCCACAGACTAGCGGGGAGGGGGGATACGCAGTATTTT.

This chain joins TRBV19 and TRBJ2-2; 8 positions match TRBD1. Germline V gene data show CDR1 as LNHDA and CDR2 as SQIVND (reference sequence). Trimming removed 6 bases from V and 2 bases from J; junction bases left unmatched: 8. CDR3 length equals 16 residues. As DNA, the CDR3 is TGTGCCAGTAGCCTCTCCGGGACAGGAAACACCGGGGAGCTGTTTTTT. Its translation: CASSLSGTGNTGELFF. Together with reference TRBV19 and TRBJ2-2, the CDR3 gives the full variable domain: DGGITQSPKYLFRKEGQNVTLSCEQNLNHDAMYWYRQDPGQGLRLIYYSQIVNDFQKGDIAEGYSVSREKKESFPLTVTSAQKNPTAFYLCASSLSGTGNTGELFFGEGSRLTVL.

V usage is TRBV9 and J usage is TRBJ1-2, with 8 bases matching TRBD1. Germline CDR1 SGDLS, CDR2 YYNGEE. The CDR3 sequence is 13 residues long. Trimming took 10 bases from V and 2 from J; bases not matched to a gene: 7. The DNA of the CDR3 is TGTGCCTCACAGGGGGGAGCCAACTATGGCTACACCTTC. Its translation is CASQGGANYGYTF.

This chain joins TRBV3-1 (or the pseudogene TRBV3-2) and TRBJ1-5; D is possibly TRBD1 (5 bases). V gave up 4 bases and J gave up 9 bases, with 16 bases separating them. Germline CDR1 is LGHDT and CDR2 is YNNKEL (reference sequence). The CDR3 contains 14 residues. CDR3 region: CASSPPGGDLPQHF. CDR3 nucleotide sequence: TGTGCCAGCAGCCCCCCTGGGGGGGATTTGCCCCAGCATTTT.

In regard to this clone: The identical CDR3 is also encoded by other nucleotide sequences in the sample. The chain joins TRBV7-2 to TRBJ2-7, with 7 bases aligning to TRBD1. CDR1 and CDR2 from the germline V gene are SGHTA and FQGNSA. V lost 5 bases to trimming and J lost 2 bases; unmatched junction nucleotides: 6. This CDR3 spans 14 amino acids. The CDR3 DNA follows: TGTGCCAGCAGCGCCCGGACAGGAACCTACGAGCAGTACTTC. Amino acid sequence: CASSARTGTYEQYF. Complete variable domain (other parts from reference TRBV7-2 and TRBJ2-7): GAGVSQSPSNKVTEKGKDVELRCDPISGHTALYWYRQSLGQGLEFLIYFQGNSAPDKSGLPSDRFSAERTGGSVSTLTIQRTQQEDSAVYLCASSARTGTYEQYFGPGTRLTVT.

The count of this clone is one. The chain links TRBV11-2 to TRBJ2-7; D might be TRBD2 (5 bases). The V gene's germline CDR1 is SGHAT and CDR2 FQNNGV. The V gene lost 3 bases and the J gene lost 2 bases, with 11 bases spanning the gap. The CDR3 consists of 14 residues. The CDR3 loop reads CASSLETNTYEQYF. The CDR3 nucleotides are TGTGCCAGCAGCTTGGAGACTAACACCTACGAGCAGTACTTC.

This clone was found once. This chain connects TRBV3-1 (or the pseudogene TRBV3-2) to TRBJ1-2; tentative D call: TRBD1 (5 bases). Trimming stripped 2 bases from V and 7 bases from J, with 17 bases between. CDR1 is LGHDT, CDR2 YNNKEL, per germline (reference sequence). This CDR3 has 15 amino acids. CDR3 coding DNA: TGTGCCAGCAGCCAAAAGGGGCCGCAGGGTGTTGGCTACACCTTC. This sequence encodes CASSQKGPQGVGYTF.

The chain couples TRBV5-1 to TRBJ1-6; the match to TRBD1 covers 8 bases. From germline, CDR1 is SGHRS and CDR2 YFSETQ. This CDR3 has 16 residues. Germline trimming cut 0 bases from V and 6 bases from J; bases unmatched to any gene: 5. The DNA for the CDR3 is TGCGCCAGCAGCTTGGAAGGACAGGGCGTTAATTCACCCCTCCACTTT. Translated: CASSLEGQGVNSPLHF.

The chain couples TRBV27 to TRBJ1-2; D is perhaps TRBD1 (6 bases). From germline, CDR1 is MNHEY and CDR2 SMNVEV (reference sequence). Trimming left V 5 bases short and J 5 bases short, with 12 bases between. This CDR3 spans 13 amino acids. CDR3 sequence: CASSQQGRYGYTF. The DNA of the CDR3 is TGTGCCAGCAGTCAACAGGGCCGGTATGGCTACACCTTC.

The V call is TRBV9, the J call TRBJ1-4; 8 bases match TRBD1. V dropped 0 bases and J dropped 1; count of bases not matched to a gene: 14. CDR3 length: 20 amino acids. Germline CDR1 and CDR2: SGDLS and YYNGEE. The CDR3 region has the DNA TGTGCCAGCAGCGTAGGGACAGGACAGGGTCATTTGGGAACTAATGAAAAACTGTTTTTT. This codes for CASSVGTGQGHLGTNEKLFF.

V and J are TRBV24-1 and TRBJ2-3; D might be TRBD2 (6 bases). The germline V gene encodes CDR1 KGHDR and CDR2 SFDVKD. Trimming cost V 7 bases and J 4 bases, with 20 bases left between them. This CDR3 comprises 16 residues. The CDR3, as DNA: TGTGCCACCAGAGAGGCGGGGAGGAGGTGGGCAGATACGCAGTATTTT. Amino acids: CATREAGRRWADTQYF.